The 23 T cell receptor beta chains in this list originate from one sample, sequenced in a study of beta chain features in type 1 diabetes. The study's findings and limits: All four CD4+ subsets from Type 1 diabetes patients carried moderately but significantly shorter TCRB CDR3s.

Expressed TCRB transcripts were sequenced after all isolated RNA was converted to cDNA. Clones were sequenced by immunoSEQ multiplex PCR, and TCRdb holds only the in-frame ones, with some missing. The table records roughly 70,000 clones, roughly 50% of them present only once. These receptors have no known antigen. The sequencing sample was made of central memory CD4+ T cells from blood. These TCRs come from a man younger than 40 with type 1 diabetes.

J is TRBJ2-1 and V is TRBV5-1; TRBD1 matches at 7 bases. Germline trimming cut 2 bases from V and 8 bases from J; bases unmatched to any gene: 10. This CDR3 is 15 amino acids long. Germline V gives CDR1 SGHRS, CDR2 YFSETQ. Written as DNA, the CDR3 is TGCGCCAGCAGCTTTTCGAGACAGGGACCCGATGAGCAGTTCTTC. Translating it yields CASSFSRQGPDEQFF.

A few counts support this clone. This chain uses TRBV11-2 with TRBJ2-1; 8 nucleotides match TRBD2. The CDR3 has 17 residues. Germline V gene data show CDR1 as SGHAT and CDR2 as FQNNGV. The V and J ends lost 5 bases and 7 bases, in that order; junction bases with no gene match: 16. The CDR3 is CASSPRWGTGGFNEQFF. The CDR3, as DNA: TGTGCCAGCAGCCCACGGTGGGGTACGGGAGGGTTTAATGAGCAGTTCTTC.

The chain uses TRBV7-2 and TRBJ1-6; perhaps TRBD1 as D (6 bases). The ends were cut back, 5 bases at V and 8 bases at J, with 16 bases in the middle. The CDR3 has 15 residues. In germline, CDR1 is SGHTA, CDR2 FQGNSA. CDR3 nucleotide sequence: TGTGCCAGCAGCATACACAGGGATCGCGATTCACCCCTCCACTTT. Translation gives CASSIHRDRDSPLHF.

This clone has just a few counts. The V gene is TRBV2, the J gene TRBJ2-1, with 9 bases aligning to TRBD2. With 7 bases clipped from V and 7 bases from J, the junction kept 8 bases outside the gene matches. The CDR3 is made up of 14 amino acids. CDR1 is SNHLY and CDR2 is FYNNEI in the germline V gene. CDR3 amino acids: CASTIAGVHNEQFF. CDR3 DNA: TGTGCCAGCACGATAGCGGGAGTTCATAATGAGCAGTTCTTC. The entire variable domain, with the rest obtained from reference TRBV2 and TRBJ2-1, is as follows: EPEVTQTPSHQVTQMGQEVILRCVPISNHLYFYWYRQILGQKVEFLVSFYNNEISEKSEIFDDQFSVERPDGSNFTLKIRSTKLEDSAMYFCASTIAGVHNEQFFGPGTRLTVL.

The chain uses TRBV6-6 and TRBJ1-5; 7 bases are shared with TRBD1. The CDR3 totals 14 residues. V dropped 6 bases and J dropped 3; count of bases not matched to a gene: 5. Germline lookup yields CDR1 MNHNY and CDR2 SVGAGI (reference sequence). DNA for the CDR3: TGTGCCAGCAGCGTAGGGGGCTTCAATCAGCCCCAGCATTTT. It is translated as CASSVGGFNQPQHF.

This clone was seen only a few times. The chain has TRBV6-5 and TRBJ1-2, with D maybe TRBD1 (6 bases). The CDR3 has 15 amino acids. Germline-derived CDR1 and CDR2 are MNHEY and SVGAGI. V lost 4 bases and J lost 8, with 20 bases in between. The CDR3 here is CASSSLTGSFGGYTF. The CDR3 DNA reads TGTGCCAGCAGTTCCCTGACAGGTTCTTTTGGGGGCTACACCTTC.

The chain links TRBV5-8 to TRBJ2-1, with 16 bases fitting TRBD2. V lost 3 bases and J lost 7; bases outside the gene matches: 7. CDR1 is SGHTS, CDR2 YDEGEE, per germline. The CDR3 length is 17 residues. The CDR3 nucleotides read TGTGCCAGCAGCTGGGGGACTAGCGGGAGGGCCAGAAATGAGCAGTTCTTC. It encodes CASSWGTSGRARNEQFF.

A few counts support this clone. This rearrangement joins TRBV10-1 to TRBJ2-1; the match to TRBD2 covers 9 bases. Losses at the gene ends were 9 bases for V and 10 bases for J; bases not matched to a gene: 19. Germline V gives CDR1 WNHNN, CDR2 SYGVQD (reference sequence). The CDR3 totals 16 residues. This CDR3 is CASTWTSETKAHEQFF. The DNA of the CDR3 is TGCGCCAGTACCTGGACTAGCGAGACCAAAGCTCACGAGCAGTTCTTC.

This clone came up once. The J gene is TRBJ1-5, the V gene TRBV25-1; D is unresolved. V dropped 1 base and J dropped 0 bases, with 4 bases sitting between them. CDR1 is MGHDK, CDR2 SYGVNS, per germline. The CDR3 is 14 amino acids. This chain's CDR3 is CASSEFGSNQPQHF. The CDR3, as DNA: TGTGCCAGCAGTGAATTCGGTAGCAATCAGCCCCAGCATTTT.

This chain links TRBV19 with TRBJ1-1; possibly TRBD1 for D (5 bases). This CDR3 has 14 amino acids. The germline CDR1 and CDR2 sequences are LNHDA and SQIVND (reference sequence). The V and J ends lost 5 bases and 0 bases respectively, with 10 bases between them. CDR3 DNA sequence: TGTGCCAGTAGTGTTGACAGAATGAACACTGAAGCTTTCTTT. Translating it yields CASSVDRMNTEAFF.

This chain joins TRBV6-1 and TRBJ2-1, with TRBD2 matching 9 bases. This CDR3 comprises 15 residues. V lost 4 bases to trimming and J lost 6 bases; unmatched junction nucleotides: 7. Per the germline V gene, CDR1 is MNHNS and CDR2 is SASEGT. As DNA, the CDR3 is TGTGCCAGCAGTGGTAACAGCGGGGGGATCAATGAGCAGTTCTTC. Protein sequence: CASSGNSGGINEQFF.

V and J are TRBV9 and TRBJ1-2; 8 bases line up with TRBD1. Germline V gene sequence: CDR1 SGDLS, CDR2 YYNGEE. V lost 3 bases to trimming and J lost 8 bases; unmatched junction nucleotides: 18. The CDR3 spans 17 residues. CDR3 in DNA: TGTGCCAGCAGCGATCCCTCGTGGCAGACAGGGGATCGCGGCTACACCTTC. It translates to CASSDPSWQTGDRGYTF.

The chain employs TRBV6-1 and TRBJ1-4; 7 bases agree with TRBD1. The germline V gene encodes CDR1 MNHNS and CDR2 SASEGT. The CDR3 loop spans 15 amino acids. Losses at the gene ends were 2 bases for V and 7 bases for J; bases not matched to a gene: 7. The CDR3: CASSEISGGGEKLFF. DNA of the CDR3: TGTGCCAGCAGTGAAATATCAGGGGGAGGTGAAAAACTGTTTTTT.

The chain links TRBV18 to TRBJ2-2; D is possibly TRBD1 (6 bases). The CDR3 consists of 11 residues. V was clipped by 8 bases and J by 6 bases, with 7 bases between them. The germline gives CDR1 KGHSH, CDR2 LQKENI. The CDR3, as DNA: TGTGCCAGCACAGGGTCCGGGGAGCTGTTTTTT. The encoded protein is CASTGSGELFF. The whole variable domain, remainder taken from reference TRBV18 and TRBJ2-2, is NAGVMQNPRHLVRRRGQEARLRCSPMKGHSHVYWYRQLPEEGLKFMVYLQKENIIDESGMPKERFSAEFPKEGPSILRIQQVVRGDSAAYFCASTGSGELFFGEGSRLTVL.

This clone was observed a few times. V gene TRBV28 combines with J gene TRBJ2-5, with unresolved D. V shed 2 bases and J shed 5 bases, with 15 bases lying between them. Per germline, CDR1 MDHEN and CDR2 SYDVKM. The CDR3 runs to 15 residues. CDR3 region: CASSLDSGGRETQYF. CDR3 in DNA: TGTGCCAGCAGTTTAGATTCCGGCGGTCGGGAGACCCAGTACTTC.

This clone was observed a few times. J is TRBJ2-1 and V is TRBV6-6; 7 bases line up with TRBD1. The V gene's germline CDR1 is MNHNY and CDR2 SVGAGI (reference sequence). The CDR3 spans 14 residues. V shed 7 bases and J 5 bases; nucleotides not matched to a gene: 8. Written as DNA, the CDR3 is TGTGCCAGCACCTCACGACAGGGTAACAATGAGCAGTTCTTC. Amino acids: CASTSRQGNNEQFF.

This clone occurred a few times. The chain's CDR3 is CASSLNDRGGGYTF. The CDR3, as DNA: TGTGCCAGCAGTTTGAACGACAGGGGGGGTGGCTACACCTTC. The V gene is TRBV28, the J gene TRBJ1-2; TRBD1 aligns across 9 bases. With 3 bases clipped from V and 7 bases from J, the junction kept 6 bases outside the gene matches. Germline V gives CDR1 MDHEN, CDR2 SYDVKM. The CDR3 spans 14 residues.

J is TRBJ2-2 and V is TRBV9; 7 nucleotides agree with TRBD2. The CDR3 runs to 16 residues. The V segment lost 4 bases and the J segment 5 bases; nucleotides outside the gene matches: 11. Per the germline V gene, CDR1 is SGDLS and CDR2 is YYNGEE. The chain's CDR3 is CASSQTLGLGTGELFF. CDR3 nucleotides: TGTGCCAGCAGCCAGACACTAGGACTAGGTACCGGGGAGCTGTTTTTT.

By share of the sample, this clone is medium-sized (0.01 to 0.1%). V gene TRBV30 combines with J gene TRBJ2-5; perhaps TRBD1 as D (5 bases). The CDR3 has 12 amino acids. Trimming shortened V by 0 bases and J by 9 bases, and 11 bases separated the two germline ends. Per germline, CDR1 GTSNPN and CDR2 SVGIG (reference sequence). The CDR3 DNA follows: TGTGCCTGGAGTGTCGGGCTAGGGGCCCAGTACTTC. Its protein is CAWSVGLGAQYF.

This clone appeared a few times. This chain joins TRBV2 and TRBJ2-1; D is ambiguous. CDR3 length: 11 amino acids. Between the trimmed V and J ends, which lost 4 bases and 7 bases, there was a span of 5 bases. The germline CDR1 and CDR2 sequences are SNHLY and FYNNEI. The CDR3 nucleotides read TGTGCCAGCAGTGTACTTAATGAGCAGTTCTTC. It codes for CASSVLNEQFF.

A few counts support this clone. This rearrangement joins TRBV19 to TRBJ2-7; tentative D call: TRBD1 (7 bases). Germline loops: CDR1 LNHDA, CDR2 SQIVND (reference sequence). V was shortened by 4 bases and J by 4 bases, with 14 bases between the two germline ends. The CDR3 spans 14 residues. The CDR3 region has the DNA TGTGCCAGTAGTAAATACAGGGGAGGATACGAGCAGTACTTC. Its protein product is CASSKYRGGYEQYF.

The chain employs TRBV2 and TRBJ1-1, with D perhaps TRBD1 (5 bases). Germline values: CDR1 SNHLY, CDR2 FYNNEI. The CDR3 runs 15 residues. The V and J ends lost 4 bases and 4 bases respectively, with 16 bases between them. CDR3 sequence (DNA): TGTGCCAGCAGTGGACCCCGTCACAGGATCACTGAAGCTTTCTTT. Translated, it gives CASSGPRHRITEAFF.

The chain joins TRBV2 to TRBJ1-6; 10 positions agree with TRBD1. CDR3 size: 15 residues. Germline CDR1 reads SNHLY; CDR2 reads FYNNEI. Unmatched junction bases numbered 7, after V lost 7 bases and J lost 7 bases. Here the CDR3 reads CASTTTGGSNSPLHF. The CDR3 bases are TGTGCCAGCACTACGACAGGGGGCTCCAATTCACCCCTCCACTTT.